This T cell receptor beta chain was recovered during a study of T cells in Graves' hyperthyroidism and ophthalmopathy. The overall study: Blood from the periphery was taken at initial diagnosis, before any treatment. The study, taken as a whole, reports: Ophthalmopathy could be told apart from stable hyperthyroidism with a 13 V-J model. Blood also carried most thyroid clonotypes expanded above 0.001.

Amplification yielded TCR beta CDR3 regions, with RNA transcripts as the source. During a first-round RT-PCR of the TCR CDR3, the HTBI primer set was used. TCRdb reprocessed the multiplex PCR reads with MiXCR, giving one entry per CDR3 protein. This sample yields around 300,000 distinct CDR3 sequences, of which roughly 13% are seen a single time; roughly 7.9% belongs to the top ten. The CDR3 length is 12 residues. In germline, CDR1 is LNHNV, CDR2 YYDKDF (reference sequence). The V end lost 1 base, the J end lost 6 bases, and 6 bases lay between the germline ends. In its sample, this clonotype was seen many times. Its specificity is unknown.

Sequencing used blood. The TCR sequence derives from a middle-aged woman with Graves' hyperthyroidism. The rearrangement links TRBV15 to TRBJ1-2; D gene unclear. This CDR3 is CATSRGGDGYTF. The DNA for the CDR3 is TGTGCCACCAGCAGAGGCGGAGATGGCTACACCTTC.